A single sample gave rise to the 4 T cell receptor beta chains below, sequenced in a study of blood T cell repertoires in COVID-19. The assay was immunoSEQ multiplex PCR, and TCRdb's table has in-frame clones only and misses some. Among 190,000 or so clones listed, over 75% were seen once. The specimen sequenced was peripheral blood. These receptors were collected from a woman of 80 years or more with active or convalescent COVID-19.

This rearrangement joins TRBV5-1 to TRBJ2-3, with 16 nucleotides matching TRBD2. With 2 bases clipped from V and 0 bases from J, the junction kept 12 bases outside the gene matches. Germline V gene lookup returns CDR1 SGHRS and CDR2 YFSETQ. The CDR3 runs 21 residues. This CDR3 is CASSFFKGLAGGPTSTDTQYF. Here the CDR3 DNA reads TGCGCCAGCAGCTTTTTTAAGGGACTAGCGGGGGGGCCGACTAGCACAGATACGCAGTATTTT.

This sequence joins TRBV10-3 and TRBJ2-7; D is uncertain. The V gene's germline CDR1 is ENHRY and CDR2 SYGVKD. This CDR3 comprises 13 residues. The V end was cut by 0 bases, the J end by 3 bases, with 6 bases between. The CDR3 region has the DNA TGTGCCATCAGTGAGTCCACTGTCTACGAGCAGTACTTC. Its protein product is CAISESTVYEQYF.

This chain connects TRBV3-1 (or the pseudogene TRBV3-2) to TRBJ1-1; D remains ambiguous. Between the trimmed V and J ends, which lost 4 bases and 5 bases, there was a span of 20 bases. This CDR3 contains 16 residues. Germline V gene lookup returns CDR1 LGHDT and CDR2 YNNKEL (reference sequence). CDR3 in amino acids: CASSLGRGRLGTEAFF. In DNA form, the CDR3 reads TGTGCCAGCAGCCTCGGCCGGGGTCGGCTTGGGACTGAAGCTTTCTTT.

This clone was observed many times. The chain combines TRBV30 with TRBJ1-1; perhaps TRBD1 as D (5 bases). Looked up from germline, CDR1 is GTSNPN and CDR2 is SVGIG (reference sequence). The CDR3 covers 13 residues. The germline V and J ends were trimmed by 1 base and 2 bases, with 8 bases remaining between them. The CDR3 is CAWSAQGNTEAFF. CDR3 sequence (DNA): TGTGCCTGGAGTGCGCAGGGCAACACTGAAGCTTTCTTT.